This T cell receptor (beta chain) was recorded in a study of CD8 T cells in Susac syndrome. Notes on this clonotype: Its antigen is not identified.

There are 16 residues in the CDR3. After removal of 4 bases from V and 5 bases from J, the junction contained 5 bases not matched to a gene. Study-wide findings and caveats: The study's TCR sequencing and HLA analysis covered a relatively small number of individuals, and the study acknowledged this.

Reverse transcription used roughly 0.5 to 1 ug RNA and random hexamers. Amplification of TCR beta CDR3 used immunoSEQ multiplex PCR across 54 Vbeta and 13 Jbeta. One entry per CDR3 protein results from TCRdb running MiXCR on the immunoSEQ multiplex PCR reads. This table holds 150,000 or so distinct CDR3 sequences, around 94% found once. This TCR was recovered from a human donor in good health. Sequencing was done on a sample of CD4+ T cells from PBMCs. This chain uses TRBV12-3 or TRBV12-4 with TRBJ2-2; 12 nucleotides align to TRBD1. This chain's CDR3 is CASSWGQGATTGELFF. As DNA, the CDR3 is TGTGCCAGCAGTTGGGGACAGGGGGCCACAACCGGGGAGCTGTTTTTT.